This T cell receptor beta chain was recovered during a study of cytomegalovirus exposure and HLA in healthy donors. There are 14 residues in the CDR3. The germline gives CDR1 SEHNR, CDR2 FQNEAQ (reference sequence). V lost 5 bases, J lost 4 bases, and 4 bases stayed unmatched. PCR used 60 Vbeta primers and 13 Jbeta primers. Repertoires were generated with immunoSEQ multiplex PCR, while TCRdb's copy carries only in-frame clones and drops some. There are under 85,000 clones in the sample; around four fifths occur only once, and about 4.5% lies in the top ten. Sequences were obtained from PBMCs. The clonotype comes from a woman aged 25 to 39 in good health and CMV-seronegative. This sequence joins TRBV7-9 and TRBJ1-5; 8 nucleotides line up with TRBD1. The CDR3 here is CASSATGDNQPQHF. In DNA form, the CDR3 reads TGTGCCAGCAGCGCGACAGGGGATAATCAGCCCCAGCATTTT.